What follows are 10 T cell receptor beta chains derived from one specimen sequenced in a study of blood T cell repertoires in COVID-19. Only in-frame clones appear in the TCRdb table, and some are missing; sequencing was by immunoSEQ multiplex PCR. The sample lists about 200,000 clones, 85% to 90% occurring once. The sequenced sample was PBMCs or T cells enriched from blood (not recorded which). These receptors were taken from a woman between 40 and 50 years old with acute COVID-19.

The rearrangement joins TRBV6-5 to TRBJ1-2; 7 bases align to TRBD1. The CDR3 totals 14 residues. Germline V lookup: CDR1 MNHEY, CDR2 SVGAGI. V was pared by 8 bases and J by 4 bases, with 10 bases of the junction left unmatched. The CDR3 loop reads CASSSTGTVYGYTF. The DNA for the CDR3 is TGTGCCAGCTCCTCCACCGGGACAGTCTATGGCTACACCTTC.

The rearrangement joins TRBV9 to TRBJ2-7; no definite D call. V was shortened by 0 bases and J by 5 bases, with 12 bases between the two germline ends. CDR1 and CDR2 from the germline V gene are SGDLS and YYNGEE. There are 14 residues in the CDR3. CDR3 in DNA: TGTGCCAGCAGCGTAGACATGGGCAGGAACGAGCAGTACTTC. This gives the protein CASSVDMGRNEQYF. The full variable domain, in which reference TRBV9 and TRBJ2-7 provide the parts outside the CDR3, is DSGVTQTPKHLITATGQRVTLRCSPRSGDLSVYWYQQSLDQGLQFLIQYYNGEERAKGNILERFSAQQFPDLHSELNLSSLELGDSALYFCASSVDMGRNEQYFGPGTRLTVT.

This chain connects TRBV19 to TRBJ2-3; TRBD2 agrees at 10 bases. This CDR3 has 17 amino acids. V shed 4 bases, J shed 2 bases, and the junction held 9 bases outside the gene matches. From germline, CDR1 is LNHDA and CDR2 SQIVND (reference sequence). In DNA, the CDR3 is TGTGCCAGTAGTACCGAAGAACTAGCGGGATTCACAGATACGCAGTATTTT. Its protein product is CASSTEELAGFTDTQYF.

V and J are TRBV9 and TRBJ2-1, with 7 positions matching TRBD2. Germline trimming cut 0 bases from V and 8 bases from J; bases unmatched to any gene: 11. The length of the CDR3 is 16 residues. Per germline, CDR1 SGDLS and CDR2 YYNGEE. The CDR3 DNA reads TGTGCCAGCAGCGTAGCTTTGGGGGAGGGTTTCCATGAGCAGTTCTTC. Its translation: CASSVALGEGFHEQFF.

V usage is TRBV5-4 and J usage is TRBJ2-5; D gene ambiguous. Trimming pared 1 base from V and 4 bases from J, leaving 8 bases between. Germline V lookup: CDR1 SGHNT, CDR2 YYREEE (reference sequence). There are 13 residues in the CDR3. The chain's CDR3 is CASSLYYTETQYF. The CDR3 nucleotides read TGTGCCAGCAGCTTGTACTATACAGAGACCCAGTACTTC.

The rearrangement links TRBV5-8 to TRBJ1-2; TRBD1 matches 7 bases. V shed 4 bases, J shed 0 bases, and the junction held 9 bases outside the gene matches. The CDR3 is 16 amino acids. Germline CDR1 reads SGHTS; CDR2 reads YDEGEE. The CDR3, as DNA: TGTGCCAGCAGCCCCGAGGGGGCCCAAGCTAACTATGGCTACACCTTC. Its translation: CASSPEGAQANYGYTF.

This sequence joins TRBV7-6 and TRBJ2-1, with 16 bases lining up with TRBD2. The CDR3 is 20 residues long. CDR1 and CDR2 (germline): SGHVS, FNYEAQ. V was clipped by 4 bases and J by 0 bases; unmatched bases: 9. CDR3 in amino acids: CASSSPGTSGGVFSYNEQFF. DNA of the CDR3: TGTGCCAGCAGCTCGCCCGGGACTAGCGGGGGGGTTTTCTCCTACAATGAGCAGTTCTTC.

V gene TRBV5-4 combines with J gene TRBJ1-5, with 8 positions matching TRBD1. The CDR3 runs 15 residues. Germline-derived CDR1 and CDR2 are SGHNT and YYREEE (reference sequence). Trimming at V came to 4 bases and at J to 4 bases, leaving 7 bases not matched to a gene. CDR3 in DNA: TGTGCCAGCAGCACCGGGACAGGACGGAATCAGCCCCAGCATTTT. Amino acids: CASSTGTGRNQPQHF.

This clone occurred a few times. The V gene is TRBV5-4, the J gene TRBJ2-5; the match to TRBD2 covers 13 bases. Losses at the gene ends were 3 bases for V and 5 bases for J; bases not matched to a gene: 10. The CDR3 spans 17 residues. Germline loops: CDR1 SGHNT, CDR2 YYREEE (reference sequence). The CDR3 loop is CASSSGLAGSGRETQYF. CDR3 nucleotides: TGTGCCAGCAGCTCGGGACTAGCGGGGTCTGGTAGGGAGACCCAGTACTTC.

This chain joins TRBV10-3 and TRBJ1-2, with D unresolved. The CDR3 runs to 14 residues. Germline lookup yields CDR1 ENHRY and CDR2 SYGVKD. Trimming removed 11 bases at V and 2 bases at J, with 18 bases between. In nucleotides, the CDR3 is TGTGCCTCCGAGGACCCTGGGGAGAACTATGGCTACACCTTC. Encoded protein: CASEDPGENYGYTF.